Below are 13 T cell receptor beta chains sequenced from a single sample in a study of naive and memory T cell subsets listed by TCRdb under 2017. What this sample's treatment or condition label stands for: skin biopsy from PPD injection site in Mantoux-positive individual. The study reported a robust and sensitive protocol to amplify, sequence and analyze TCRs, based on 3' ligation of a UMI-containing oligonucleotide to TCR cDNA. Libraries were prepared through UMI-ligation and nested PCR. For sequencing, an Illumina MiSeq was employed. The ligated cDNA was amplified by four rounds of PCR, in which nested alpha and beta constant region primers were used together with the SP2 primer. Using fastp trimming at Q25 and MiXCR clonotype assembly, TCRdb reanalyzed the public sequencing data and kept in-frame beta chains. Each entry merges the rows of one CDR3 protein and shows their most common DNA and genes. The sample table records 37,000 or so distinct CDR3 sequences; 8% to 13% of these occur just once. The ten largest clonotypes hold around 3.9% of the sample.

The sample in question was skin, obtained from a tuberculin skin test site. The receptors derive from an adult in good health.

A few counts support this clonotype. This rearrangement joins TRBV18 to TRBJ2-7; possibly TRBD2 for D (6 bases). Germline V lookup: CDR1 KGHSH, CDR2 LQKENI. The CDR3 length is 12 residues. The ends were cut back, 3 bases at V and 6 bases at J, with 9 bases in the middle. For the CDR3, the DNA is TGTGCCAGCTCACCTGACGGGGGCGAGCAGTACTTC. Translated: CASSPDGGEQYF.

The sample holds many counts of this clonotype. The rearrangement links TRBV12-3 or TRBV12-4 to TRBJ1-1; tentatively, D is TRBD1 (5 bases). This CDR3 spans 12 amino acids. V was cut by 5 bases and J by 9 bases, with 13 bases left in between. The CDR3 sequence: CASSPHQGKAFF. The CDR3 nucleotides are TGTGCCAGCAGTCCCCATCAGGGTAAAGCTTTCTTT.

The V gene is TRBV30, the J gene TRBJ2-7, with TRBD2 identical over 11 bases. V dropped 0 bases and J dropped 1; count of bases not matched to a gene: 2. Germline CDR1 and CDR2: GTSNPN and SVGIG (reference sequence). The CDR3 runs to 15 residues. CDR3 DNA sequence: TGTGCCTGGAGTGTGAGACTAGCGGGATCCTACGAGCAGTACTTC. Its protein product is CAWSVRLAGSYEQYF. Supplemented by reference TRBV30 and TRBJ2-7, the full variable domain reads SQTIHQWPATLVQPVGSPLSLECTVEGTSNPNLYWYRQAAGRGLQLLFYSVGIGQISSEVPQNLSASRPQDRQFILSSKKLLLSDSGFYLCAWSVRLAGSYEQYFGPGTRLTVT.

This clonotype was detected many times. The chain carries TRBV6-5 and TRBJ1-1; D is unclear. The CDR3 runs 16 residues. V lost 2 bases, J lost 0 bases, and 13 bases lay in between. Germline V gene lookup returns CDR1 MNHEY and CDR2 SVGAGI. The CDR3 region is CASSYQGSRMNTEAFF. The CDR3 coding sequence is TGTGCCAGCAGTTACCAAGGGTCCCGTATGAACACTGAAGCTTTCTTT.

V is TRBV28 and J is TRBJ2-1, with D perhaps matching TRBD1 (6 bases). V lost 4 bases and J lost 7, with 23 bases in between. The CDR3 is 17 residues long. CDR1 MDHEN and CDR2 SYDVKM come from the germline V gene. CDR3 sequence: CASSSYWNRDLRNEQFF. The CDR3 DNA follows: TGTGCCAGCAGTTCATATTGGAACAGGGACCTGCGGAATGAGCAGTTCTTC.

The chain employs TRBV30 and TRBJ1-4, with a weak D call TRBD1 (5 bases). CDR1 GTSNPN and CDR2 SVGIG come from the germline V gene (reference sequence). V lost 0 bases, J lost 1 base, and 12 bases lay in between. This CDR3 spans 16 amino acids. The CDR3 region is CAWSVDSRGTNEKLFF. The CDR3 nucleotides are TGTGCCTGGAGTGTAGACAGTAGGGGAACTAATGAAAAACTGTTTTTT.

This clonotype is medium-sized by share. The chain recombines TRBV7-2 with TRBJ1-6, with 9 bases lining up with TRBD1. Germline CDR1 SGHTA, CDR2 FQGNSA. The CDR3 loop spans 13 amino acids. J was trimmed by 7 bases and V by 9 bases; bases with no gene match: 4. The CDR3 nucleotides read TGTGCCAGTCAGGACAGGGGCAATTCACCCCTCCACTTT. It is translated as CASQDRGNSPLHF. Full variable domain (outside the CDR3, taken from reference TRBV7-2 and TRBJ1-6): GAGVSQSPSNKVTEKGKDVELRCDPISGHTALYWYRQSLGQGLEFLIYFQGNSAPDKSGLPSDRFSAERTGGSVSTLTIQRTQQEDSAVYLCASQDRGNSPLHFGNGTRLTVT.

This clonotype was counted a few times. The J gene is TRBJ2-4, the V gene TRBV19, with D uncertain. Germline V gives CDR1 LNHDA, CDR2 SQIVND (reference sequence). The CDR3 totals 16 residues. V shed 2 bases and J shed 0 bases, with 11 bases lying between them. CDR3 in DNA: TGTGCCAGTAGTATATCCTTCGGAGTAGCCAAAAACATTCAGTACTTC. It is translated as CASSISFGVAKNIQYF.

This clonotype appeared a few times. The CDR3 is CASDQDRVYSTGELFF. CDR3 DNA sequence: TGTGCCAGCGACCAGGACAGGGTTTATTCCACCGGGGAGCTGTTTTTT. The chain couples TRBV7-9 to TRBJ2-2, with 8 bases matching TRBD1. Trimming at V came to 8 bases and at J to 4 bases, leaving 12 bases not matched to a gene. The CDR3 consists of 16 residues. The germline CDR1 and CDR2 sequences are SEHNR and FQNEAQ (reference sequence).

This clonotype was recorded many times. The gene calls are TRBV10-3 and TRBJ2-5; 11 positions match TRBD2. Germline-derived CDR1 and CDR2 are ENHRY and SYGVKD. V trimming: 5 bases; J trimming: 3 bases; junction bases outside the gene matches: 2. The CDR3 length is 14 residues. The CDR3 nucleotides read TGTGCCATCAGTCCGACTAGCGGGGAAGAGACCCAGTACTTC. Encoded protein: CAISPTSGEETQYF.

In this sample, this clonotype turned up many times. The CDR3 is CASSLMTGGNQPQHF. CDR3 nucleotides: TGTGCCAGCAGTTTAATGACAGGGGGCAATCAGCCCCAGCATTTT. V and J are TRBV12-3 or TRBV12-4 and TRBJ1-5; 8 nucleotides match TRBD1. The V segment lost 2 bases and the J segment 2 bases; nucleotides outside the gene matches: 2. This CDR3 spans 15 amino acids.

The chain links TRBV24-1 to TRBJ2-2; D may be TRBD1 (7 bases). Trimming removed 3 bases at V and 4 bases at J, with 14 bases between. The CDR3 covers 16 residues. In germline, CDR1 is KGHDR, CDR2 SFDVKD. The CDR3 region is CATSDPQGGRTGELFF. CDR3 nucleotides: TGTGCCACCAGTGATCCTCAGGGGGGTCGCACCGGGGAGCTGTTTTTT.

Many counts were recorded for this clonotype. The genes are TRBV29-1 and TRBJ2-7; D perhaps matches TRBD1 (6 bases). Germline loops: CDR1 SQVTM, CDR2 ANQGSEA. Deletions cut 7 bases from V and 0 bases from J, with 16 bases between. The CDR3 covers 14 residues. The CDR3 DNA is TGCAGCGCCCAGGTAGGACAGAGCTCCTACGAGCAGTACTTC. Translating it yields CSAQVGQSSYEQYF.